Each of the 5 T cell receptor beta chains below was sequenced from the same sample in a study of cytomegalovirus exposure and HLA in healthy donors. A multiplex PCR was run with 60 Vbeta primers and 13 Jbeta primers. Sequencing was performed with immunoSEQ multiplex PCR; in TCRdb, only in-frame clones are kept and a portion is missing. The sample holds some 190,000 clones, about 82% seen once. Sequencing was performed on PBMCs. These TCRs come from a young man in good health and CMV-seronegative.

The chain has TRBV6-5 and TRBJ1-2, with no clear D. Germline lookup yields CDR1 MNHEY and CDR2 SVGAGI. The CDR3 totals 15 residues. Trimming pared 2 bases from V and 3 bases from J, leaving 13 bases between. The DNA for the CDR3 is TGTGCCAGCAGTTACGGGCTATACGGGGACTATGGCTACACCTTC. Protein sequence: CASSYGLYGDYGYTF.

The gene calls are TRBV13 and TRBJ1-2; tentatively, D is TRBD1 (6 bases). CDR3 length: 14 residues. Trimming removed 3 bases at V and 4 bases at J, with 12 bases between. CDR1 and CDR2 from the germline V gene are PRHDT and FYEKMQ (reference sequence). Here the CDR3 reads CASSFGGRTYGYTF. The CDR3 DNA follows: TGTGCCAGCAGCTTCGGGGGGCGGACCTATGGCTACACCTTC.

The gene calls are TRBV4-1 and TRBJ2-1; no clear D gene. CDR3 size: 12 residues. Trimming cost V 4 bases and J 10 bases, with 11 bases left between them. Per germline, CDR1 MGHRA and CDR2 YSYEKL. The CDR3 coding sequence is TGCGCCAGCAGCCCCGGTCCATTCGAGCAGTTCTTC. This encodes CASSPGPFEQFF.

V is TRBV5-1 and J is TRBJ2-1; TRBD2 aligns across 13 bases. The CDR3 spans 15 residues. J was trimmed by 7 bases and V by 7 bases; bases with no gene match: 8. CDR1 and CDR2 from the germline V gene are SGHRS and YFSETQ. The CDR3 sequence: CASRILAGGLNEQFF. The CDR3 DNA sequence: TGCGCCAGCCGAATACTAGCGGGGGGGCTGAATGAGCAGTTCTTC.

The chain couples TRBV19 to TRBJ2-7; D is unresolved. CDR1 LNHDA and CDR2 SQIVND come from the germline V gene (reference sequence). The V end was cut by 1 base, the J end by 4 bases, with 11 bases between. This CDR3 has 14 amino acids. CDR3 nucleotide sequence: TGTGCCAGTAGTATAGCGGAGAGAGAGTACGAGCAGTACTTC. It translates to CASSIAEREYEQYF.